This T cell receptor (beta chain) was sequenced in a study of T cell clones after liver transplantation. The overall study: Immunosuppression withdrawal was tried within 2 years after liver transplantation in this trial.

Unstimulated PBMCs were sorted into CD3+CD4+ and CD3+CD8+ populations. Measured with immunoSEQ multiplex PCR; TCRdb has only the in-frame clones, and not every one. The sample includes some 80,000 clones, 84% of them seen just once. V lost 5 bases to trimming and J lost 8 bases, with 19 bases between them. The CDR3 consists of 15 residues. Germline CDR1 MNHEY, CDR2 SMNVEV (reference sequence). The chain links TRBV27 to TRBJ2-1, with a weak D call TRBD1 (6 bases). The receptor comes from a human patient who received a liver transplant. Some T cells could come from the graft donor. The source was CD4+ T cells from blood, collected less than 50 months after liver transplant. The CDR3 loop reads CASSPRTAVKDEQFF. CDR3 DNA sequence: TGTGCCAGCAGTCCGAGGACAGCGGTAAAGGATGAGCAGTTCTTC.